This passage covers 22 T cell receptor beta chains from one sample sequenced in a study of monozygotic twins with cystic fibrosis. Repertoires were generated with immunoSEQ multiplex PCR, while TCRdb's copy carries only in-frame clones and drops some. The sample includes over 20,000 clones, around 93% of them seen just once. Sequencing was carried out using blood. These receptors came from a girl aged 2 to 10 with cystic fibrosis.

The J gene is TRBJ1-4, the V gene TRBV6-5, with D uncertain. There are 14 residues in the CDR3. V shed 5 bases and J shed 1 base, with 8 bases lying between them. Looked up from germline, CDR1 is MNHEY and CDR2 is SVGAGI. This CDR3 is CASSQHRTNEKLFF. CDR3 DNA: TGTGCCAGCAGTCAACATAGAACTAATGAAAAACTGTTTTTT.

The chain uses TRBV2 and TRBJ2-5; 7 nucleotides agree with TRBD1. Looked up from germline, CDR1 is SNHLY and CDR2 is FYNNEI. Unmatched junction bases numbered 11, after V lost 11 bases and J lost 2 bases. This CDR3 is 14 amino acids long. CDR3 nucleotides: TGTGCCGGACCGGGACAGACGACTCAAGAGACCCAGTACTTC. Its translation is CAGPGQTTQETQYF.

This clone has only one observation. The chain carries TRBV15 and TRBJ2-5, with D perhaps matching TRBD2 (6 bases). The CDR3 covers 14 residues. Germline-derived CDR1 and CDR2 are LNHNV and YYDKDF (reference sequence). V shed 1 base and J shed 5 bases, with 11 bases lying between them. The CDR3 reads CATSRGGGVETQYF. CDR3 bases: TGTGCCACCAGCAGAGGAGGCGGGGTGGAGACCCAGTACTTC. Drawing the rest from reference TRBV15 and TRBJ2-5, the complete variable domain is DAMVIQNPRYQVTQFGKPVTLSCSQTLNHNVMYWYQQKSSQAPKLLFHYYDKDFNNEADTPDNFQSRRPNTSFCFLDIRSPGLGDTAMYLCATSRGGGVETQYFGPGTRLLVL.

The V call is TRBV5-8, the J call TRBJ1-4; no clear D. Germline loops: CDR1 SGHTS, CDR2 YDEGEE. The CDR3 length is 12 residues. The V end was cut by 3 bases, the J end by 8 bases, with 8 bases between. The CDR3 DNA reads as TGTGCCAGCAGCTCATCGGGAGAAAAACTGTTTTTT. Translating gives CASSSSGEKLFF.

The genes are TRBV5-8 and TRBJ1-2, with D perhaps TRBD1 (6 bases). V lost 4 bases, J lost 3 bases, and 19 bases lay in between. Germline lookup yields CDR1 SGHTS and CDR2 YDEGEE. The CDR3 runs 16 residues. The DNA of the CDR3 is TGTGCCAGCAGCCCATGGGAGGGGGAGACTTACTATGGCTACACCTTC. This sequence encodes CASSPWEGETYYGYTF.

J is TRBJ2-5 and V is TRBV2; 12 positions agree with TRBD2. This CDR3 has 17 residues. After removal of 2 bases from V and 5 bases from J, the junction contained 9 bases not matched to a gene. The V gene's germline CDR1 is SNHLY and CDR2 FYNNEI. The CDR3 reads CASSEWPSGGARETQYF. CDR3 DNA sequence: TGTGCCAGCAGTGAATGGCCTAGCGGGGGGGCACGGGAGACCCAGTACTTC. Using reference TRBV2 and TRBJ2-5 for the parts outside the CDR3, the full variable domain is EPEVTQTPSHQVTQMGQEVILRCVPISNHLYFYWYRQILGQKVEFLVSFYNNEISEKSEIFDDQFSVERPDGSNFTLKIRSTKLEDSAMYFCASSEWPSGGARETQYFGPGTRLLVL.

V and J are TRBV2 and TRBJ2-5; D gene uncertain. This CDR3 contains 13 residues. The germline V gene encodes CDR1 SNHLY and CDR2 FYNNEI. V shed 4 bases and J shed 2 bases, with 8 bases lying between them. The CDR3 DNA reads TGTGCCAGCAGTGTGGGAATTCAAGAGACCCAGTACTTC. It encodes CASSVGIQETQYF. The full variable domain, its missing parts supplied by reference TRBV2 and TRBJ2-5, is EPEVTQTPSHQVTQMGQEVILRCVPISNHLYFYWYRQILGQKVEFLVSFYNNEISEKSEIFDDQFSVERPDGSNFTLKIRSTKLEDSAMYFCASSVGIQETQYFGPGTRLLVL.

The chain has TRBV14 and TRBJ2-3, with D tentatively TRBD2 (5 bases). V was trimmed by 4 bases and J by 2 bases, leaving 10 bases between them. The CDR3 covers 14 residues. Germline V gene data show CDR1 as SGHDN and CDR2 as FVKESK. CDR3 DNA sequence: TGTGCCAGCAGCCCCGGGATTTACACAGATACGCAGTATTTT. Its translation is CASSPGIYTDTQYF. The complete variable domain, with remaining parts taken from reference TRBV14 and TRBJ2-3, reads EAGVTQFPSHSVIEKGQTVTLRCDPISGHDNLYWYRRVMGKEIKFLLHFVKESKQDESGMPNNRFLAERTGGTYSTLKVQPAELEDSGVYFCASSPGIYTDTQYFGPGTRLTVL.

DNA of the CDR3: TGTGCCAGCAAGGGCGGGGGGGCTGCCGAGCAGTACTTC. This encodes CASKGGGAAEQYF. The chain carries TRBV6-5 and TRBJ2-7; TRBD2 matches at 9 bases. J lost 6 bases, V lost 7 bases, and 7 bases had no gene match. The CDR3 covers 13 residues. Germline V CDR1 and CDR2: MNHEY, SVGAGI.

In this sample, this clone turned up a few times. This sequence joins TRBV2 and TRBJ1-2, with no clear D. Germline assignment: CDR1 SNHLY and CDR2 FYNNEI. CDR3 length: 14 residues. Trimming cost V 1 base and J 4 bases, with 10 bases left between them. This CDR3 reads CASSEGLGTYGYTF. The DNA of the CDR3 is TGTGCCAGCAGTGAAGGTTTGGGCACCTATGGCTACACCTTC.

The rearrangement joins TRBV2 to TRBJ2-7, with D tentatively TRBD2 (6 bases). Germline V gene sequence: CDR1 SNHLY, CDR2 FYNNEI. The V end was cut by 7 bases, the J end by 3 bases, with 16 bases between. The CDR3 runs to 14 residues. The CDR3 bases are TGTGCCAGCACAGACTGGGACTCGCACTACGAGCAGTACTTC. Its translation: CASTDWDSHYEQYF.

V gene TRBV5-1 combines with J gene TRBJ2-5; weak D call: TRBD2 (5 bases). The V end lost 0 bases, the J end lost 4 bases, and 10 bases lay between the germline ends. This CDR3 has 14 amino acids. Germline-derived CDR1 and CDR2 are SGHRS and YFSETQ. The CDR3 is CASSLGSEGETQYF. CDR3 nucleotides: TGCGCCAGCAGCTTGGGATCTGAGGGAGAGACCCAGTACTTC.

CDR3: CASSYSNRSTYEQYF. Written as DNA, the CDR3 is TGTGCCAGCAGTTACTCGAACAGGTCAACTTACGAGCAGTACTTC. The chain recombines TRBV6-5 with TRBJ2-7; tentative D call: TRBD1 (5 bases). CDR3 length: 15 residues. CDR1 MNHEY and CDR2 SVGAGI come from the germline V gene. Trimming cost V 0 bases and J 4 bases, with 13 bases left between them.

V gene TRBV30 combines with J gene TRBJ1-5, with D possibly being TRBD1 (5 bases). Germline V CDR1 and CDR2: GTSNPN, SVGIG (reference sequence). The length of the CDR3 is 15 residues. Trimming removed 0 bases from V and 6 bases from J, with 15 bases in between. CDR3 residues: CAWSVFEGRGQPQHF. The DNA for the CDR3 is TGTGCCTGGAGTGTTTTCGAAGGGAGGGGTCAGCCCCAGCATTTT.

This rearrangement joins TRBV30 to TRBJ2-3; TRBD2 aligns across 11 bases. Germline V lookup: CDR1 GTSNPN, CDR2 SVGIG (reference sequence). Unmatched junction bases numbered 9, after V lost 3 bases and J lost 1 base. The CDR3 covers 17 residues. CDR3 bases: TGTGCCTGGAGCGGGACTCGGACTAGCGGGCGCACAGATACGCAGTATTTT. This translates into CAWSGTRTSGRTDTQYF.

The V gene is TRBV27, the J gene TRBJ2-7; D gene uncertain. Trimming took off 8 bases at V and 4 bases at J, with 12 bases between the two ends. The CDR3 loop spans 12 amino acids. Per the germline V gene, CDR1 is MNHEY and CDR2 is SMNVEV (reference sequence). The DNA for the CDR3 is TGTGCCAGCGGGTGGAAGAATTACGAGCAGTACTTC. Protein sequence: CASGWKNYEQYF.

The chain has TRBV18 and TRBJ1-1, with 9 bases fitting TRBD1. The CDR3 is made up of 16 amino acids. CDR1 and CDR2 (germline): KGHSH, LQKENI. Trimming took 5 bases from V and 1 from J; bases not matched to a gene: 8. As DNA, the CDR3 is TGTGCCAGCTCAGGCGCGGACAGGGGACCGAACACTGAAGCTTTCTTT. This sequence encodes CASSGADRGPNTEAFF. The whole variable domain, filled in from reference TRBV18 and TRBJ1-1, reads NAGVMQNPRHLVRRRGQEARLRCSPMKGHSHVYWYRQLPEEGLKFMVYLQKENIIDESGMPKERFSAEFPKEGPSILRIQQVVRGDSAAYFCASSGADRGPNTEAFFGQGTRLTVV.

The chain joins TRBV18 to TRBJ1-4, with D unclear. Looked up from germline, CDR1 is KGHSH and CDR2 is LQKENI. The V and J ends lost 3 bases and 0 bases respectively, with 11 bases between them. This CDR3 spans 16 amino acids. This CDR3 is CASSPPMYATNEKLFF. DNA for the CDR3: TGTGCCAGCTCACCGCCAATGTATGCAACTAATGAAAAACTGTTTTTT.

This chain uses TRBV6-5 with TRBJ1-5, with D tentatively TRBD1 (6 bases). CDR3 size: 14 residues. Per the germline V gene, CDR1 is MNHEY and CDR2 is SVGAGI. Trimming shortened V by 3 bases and J by 7 bases, and 13 bases separated the two germline ends. The CDR3 loop is CASSYSGAEQPQHF. DNA for the CDR3: TGTGCCAGCAGTTATTCGGGGGCTGAGCAGCCCCAGCATTTT.

The chain uses TRBV6-5 and TRBJ2-7, with 7 bases aligning to TRBD1. Germline values: CDR1 MNHEY, CDR2 SVGAGI. Unmatched junction bases numbered 12, after V lost 10 bases and J lost 6 bases. This CDR3 has 13 residues. The CDR3 spells CAITDRVRGEQYF. CDR3 nucleotides: TGTGCCATAACCGACAGGGTCCGGGGCGAGCAGTACTTC.

The chain links TRBV6-6 to TRBJ1-3; 8 bases match TRBD1. Germline values: CDR1 MNHNY, CDR2 SVGAGI (reference sequence). The CDR3 extends over 15 amino acids. The trim removed 5 bases at V and 2 bases at J, leaving 5 bases unmatched. The CDR3 nucleotides are TGTGCCAGCAGTCAGGGACAGGTACCTGGAAACACCATATATTTT. The encoded protein is CASSQGQVPGNTIYF.

V is TRBV6-5 and J is TRBJ2-7; 7 bases match TRBD1. The trim removed 5 bases at V and 4 bases at J, leaving 8 bases unmatched. The CDR3 totals 14 residues. Germline V gene sequence: CDR1 MNHEY, CDR2 SVGAGI. The CDR3 DNA sequence: TGTGCCAGCAGTCCTCAACAGGGGAAGTACGAGCAGTACTTC. Amino acids: CASSPQQGKYEQYF.